This T cell receptor (beta chain) was recovered during a study of regulatory and conventional T cells in RAG deficiency. Study-wide results and caveats: Omenn syndrome and CID/AS patients had roughly 100-fold fewer unique Treg TCR beta sequences, versus roughly 10-fold elsewhere. In Omenn syndrome, Treg and Tconv repertoires overlapped >85%.

Conventional CD4+ T cells were sorted from blood as CD25-low CD127-high cells. Concerning this clone: Its antigen is still unknown.

Measured with immunoSEQ multiplex PCR; TCRdb has only the in-frame clones, and not every one. Here the sample spans more than 9,500 clones, 90% to 95% being singletons. V shed 7 bases and J 2 bases; nucleotides not matched to a gene: 10. CDR3 length: 16 amino acids. The germline gives CDR1 SNHLY, CDR2 FYNNEI. The same sample was also studied in work on regulatory T cells. This second study notes: Primers: 52 TRBV forward and 13 TRBJ reverse. Patient repertoires had restricted TRB V-J pairs and skewed V and J usage, most in Tregs.

Sequences were obtained from CD4+ effector T cells sorted from blood. This clonotype was sampled from a human donor in good health. The chain employs TRBV2 and TRBJ2-4; 8 nucleotides line up with TRBD1. DNA of the CDR3: TGTGCCAGCACCGAGGTGAACAGGGGGACCAAAAACATTCAGTACTTC. Translated: CASTEVNRGTKNIQYF.